This is a list of T cell receptor beta chains from one sample in a study. TCRdb recomputed calls from the RT-PCR reads with MiXCR, one row per CDR3 protein. This sample has almost 700,000 distinct CDR3 sequences, with 13% to 15% found just once. Sequenced sample: memory CD4+ T cells from blood. These receptors all come from a female donor in good health, serving as a healthy control. Both conserved end residues are part of each CDR3. Fields, in order: CDR3 DNA, CDR3 protein, D gene, clone size, V gene, J gene. The D gene is left open where the match is weak. Size is omitted from some rows. Given values are once, few, many or a class for expanded clones.

DNA: TGCAGTGCAATCGAAGGGGCCAACGTCCTGACTTTC
CDR3: CSAIEGANVLTF
D: NA
size: few
V: TRBV20-1
J: TRBJ2-6

DNA: TGTGCCACCTGGGACACCGGGCTAGGGGTTCGCTCCGGGGAGCTGTTTTTT
CDR3: CATWDTGLGVRSGELFF
D: NA
size: NA
V: TRBV6-5
J: TRBJ2-2

DNA: TGTGCCAGCAGTGAAGACAGCATCCAAGAGACCCAGTACTTC
CDR3: CASSEDSIQETQYF
D: NA
size: few
V: TRBV25-1
J: TRBJ2-5

DNA: TGTGCCAGCAGCTTAGGAGTGGGGACTAGCGGTTACAATGAGCAGTTCTTC
CDR3: CASSLGVGTSGYNEQFF
D: TRBD2
size: NA
V: TRBV7-8
J: TRBJ2-1

DNA: TGTGCCACCAGCACACTGGACAGTAACTATGGCTACACCTTC
CDR3: CATSTLDSNYGYTF
D: NA
size: few
V: TRBV15
J: TRBJ1-2

DNA: TGTGCCAGATACAGGGGGCAGGATGAGCAGTTCTTC
CDR3: CARYRGQDEQFF
D: TRBD1
size: many
V: TRBV2
J: TRBJ2-1

DNA: TGTGCCAGCAGCTTTAGCGGGAGTTCAGATACGCAGTATTTT
CDR3: CASSFSGSSDTQYF
D: TRBD2
size: many
V: TRBV7-6
J: TRBJ2-3

DNA: TGTGCCAGCAGCTTAGGACAGGCAGTAAATGAGCAGTTCTTC
CDR3: CASSLGQAVNEQFF
D: NA
size: many
V: TRBV7-2
J: TRBJ2-1

DNA: TGTGCCAGCAGACAGGGTCCGGCTGAAGCTTTCTTT
CDR3: CASRQGPAEAFF
D: NA
size: many
V: TRBV2
J: TRBJ1-1

DNA: TGTGCCAGCAGCTTGGAGACAGTTACCCAGCCCCAGCATTTT
CDR3: CASSLETVTQPQHF
D: NA
size: few
V: TRBV5-5
J: TRBJ1-5

DNA: TGTGCCAGCACCCAAAGGCTCGGGAGGACTGAAGCTTTCTTT
CDR3: CASTQRLGRTEAFF
D: NA
size: NA
V: TRBV6-5
J: TRBJ1-1

DNA: TGTGCCAGCAGATGGGGCAATCAGCCCCAGCATTTT
CDR3: CASRWGNQPQHF
D: NA
size: many
V: TRBV6-2/TRBV6-3
J: TRBJ1-5

DNA: TGTGCCAGCAGCTGGACAGGGGGTGACAATGAGCAGTTCTTC
CDR3: CASSWTGGDNEQFF
D: TRBD1
size: few
V: TRBV3-1
J: TRBJ2-1

DNA: TGTGCCAGCAGCCAAGACCCAGGGGATACTGAAGCTTTCTTT
CDR3: CASSQDPGDTEAFF
D: NA
size: many
V: TRBV4-2
J: TRBJ1-1

DNA: TGCGCCAGCTCCTTGGGTGAGTTATACAATGAGCAGTTCTTC
CDR3: CASSLGELYNEQFF
D: NA
size: NA
V: TRBV10-2
J: TRBJ2-1

DNA: TGTGCCAGCAGCTTAGATTACAGGGTTAACTACGAGCAGTACTTC
CDR3: CASSLDYRVNYEQYF
D: NA
size: many
V: TRBV7-9
J: TRBJ2-7

DNA: TGTGCCAGCAAACAACCAGGGGACATGAACACTGAAGCTTTCTTT
CDR3: CASKQPGDMNTEAFF
D: NA
size: NA
V: TRBV6-2/TRBV6-3
J: TRBJ1-1

DNA: TGTGCCAGCTCACAAACGGACAGGGCGAACACTGAAGCTTTCTTT
CDR3: CASSQTDRANTEAFF
D: TRBD1
size: few
V: TRBV18
J: TRBJ1-1

DNA: TGTGCCAGCAGAGCACAGGGAGGGAAGGGATCACCCCTCCACTTT
CDR3: CASRAQGGKGSPLHF
D: NA
size: few
V: TRBV6-5
J: TRBJ1-6

DNA: TGTGCCAGCAGCGCCCCAGGGAATGAAAAACTGTTTTTT
CDR3: CASSAPGNEKLFF
D: NA
size: NA
V: TRBV7-2
J: TRBJ1-4

DNA: TGTGCCAGCAGTGAAGCGACCAGTATCTACAATGAGCAGTTCTTC
CDR3: CASSEATSIYNEQFF
D: NA
size: few
V: TRBV6-1
J: TRBJ2-1

DNA: TGCAGCGTTGAAGGACTCGGGACAGGGCTATATGGCTACACCTTC
CDR3: CSVEGLGTGLYGYTF
D: TRBD1
size: few
V: TRBV29-1
J: TRBJ1-2

DNA: TGCAGTGTGGACCCCACAACAGATACGCAGTATTTT
CDR3: CSVDPTTDTQYF
D: NA
size: many
V: TRBV20-1
J: TRBJ2-3

DNA: TGTGCCAGCAGTCGGGACAGGGGTTGGGGTGGCTACACCTTC
CDR3: CASSRDRGWGGYTF
D: TRBD1
size: NA
V: TRBV6-1
J: TRBJ1-2

DNA: TGTGCCAGCTCACCACCGAGCGGGGGGGCCTCAGGGTTCTTC
CDR3: CASSPPSGGASGFF
D: TRBD2
size: NA
V: TRBV18
J: TRBJ2-1

DNA: TGTGCCAGCAGCGGACTAACGGGACAAAAGACCTATGGCTACACCTTC
CDR3: CASSGLTGQKTYGYTF
D: NA
size: NA
V: TRBV7-2
J: TRBJ1-2